The T cell receptor (beta chain) under discussion was sequenced for a study of shared clonotypes between healthy human individuals. The CDR3 is made up of 13 amino acids. CDR1 and CDR2 (germline): MGHRA, YSYEKL. V gave up 4 bases and J gave up 4 bases, with 8 bases separating them. Clones were read by immunoSEQ multiplex PCR, and TCRdb kept only the in-frame ones, dropping some. The sample includes over a million clones, more than 95% seen only once; the top ten take over 1%. The sequence was obtained from a man aged 25-45 years in good health. V gene TRBV4-1 combines with J gene TRBJ2-1; D not resolved. The sample comprised naive CD4+ T cells sorted from blood. As to subset: CD45RA+ positively selected. The CDR3 sequence is CASSPPLYNEQFF. CDR3 sequence (DNA): TGCGCCAGCAGCCCCCCCCTGTACAATGAGCAGTTCTTC.